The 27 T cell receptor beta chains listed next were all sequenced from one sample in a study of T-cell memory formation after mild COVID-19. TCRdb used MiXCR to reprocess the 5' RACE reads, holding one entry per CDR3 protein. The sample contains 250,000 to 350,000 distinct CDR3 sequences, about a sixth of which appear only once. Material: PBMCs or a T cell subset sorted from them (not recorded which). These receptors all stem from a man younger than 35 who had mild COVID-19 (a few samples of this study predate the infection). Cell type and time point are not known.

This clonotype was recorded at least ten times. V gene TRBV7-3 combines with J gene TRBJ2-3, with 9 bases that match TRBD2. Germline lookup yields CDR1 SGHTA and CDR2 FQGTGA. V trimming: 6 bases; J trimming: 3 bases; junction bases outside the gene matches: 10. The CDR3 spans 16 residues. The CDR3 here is CASSSGARGGTDTQYF. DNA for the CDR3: TGTGCCAGCAGTTCTGGGGCGCGGGGGGGTACAGATACGCAGTATTTT. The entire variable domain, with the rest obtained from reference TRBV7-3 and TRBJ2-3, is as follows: GAGVSQTPSNKVTEKGKYVELRCDPISGHTALYWYRQSLGQGPEFLIYFQGTGAADDSGLPNDRFFAVRPEGSVSTLKIQRTERGDSAVYLCASSSGARGGTDTQYFGPGTRLTVL.

The CDR3 bases are TGTGCCAGCAGTGAAGGGGGAGGAAACACCATATATTTT. Its protein product is CASSEGGGNTIYF. The V call is TRBV6-1, the J call TRBJ1-3, with unresolved D. Trimming pared 1 base from V and 4 bases from J, leaving 5 bases between. In germline, CDR1 is MNHNS, CDR2 SASEGT. CDR3 length equals 13 residues.

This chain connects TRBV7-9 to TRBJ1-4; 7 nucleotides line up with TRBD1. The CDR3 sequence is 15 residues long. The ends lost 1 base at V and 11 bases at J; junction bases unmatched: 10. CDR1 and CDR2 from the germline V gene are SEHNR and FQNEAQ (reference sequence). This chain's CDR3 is CASSLGETGTDKLFF. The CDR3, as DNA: TGTGCCAGCAGCTTAGGGGAGACAGGGACGGATAAACTGTTTTTT.

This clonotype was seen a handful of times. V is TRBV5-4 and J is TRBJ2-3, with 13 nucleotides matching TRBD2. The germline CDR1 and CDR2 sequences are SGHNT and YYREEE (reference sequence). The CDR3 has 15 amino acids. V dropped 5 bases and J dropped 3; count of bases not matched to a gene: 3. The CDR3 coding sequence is TGTGCCAGCAGACTAGCGGGGGGGCCAACAGATACGCAGTATTTT. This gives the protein CASRLAGGPTDTQYF.

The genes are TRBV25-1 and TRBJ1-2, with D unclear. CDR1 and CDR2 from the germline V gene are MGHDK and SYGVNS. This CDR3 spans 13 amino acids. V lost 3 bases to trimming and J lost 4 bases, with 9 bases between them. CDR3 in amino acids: CASSETVFYGYTF. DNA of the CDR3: TGTGCCAGCAGTGAGACCGTCTTCTATGGCTACACCTTC.

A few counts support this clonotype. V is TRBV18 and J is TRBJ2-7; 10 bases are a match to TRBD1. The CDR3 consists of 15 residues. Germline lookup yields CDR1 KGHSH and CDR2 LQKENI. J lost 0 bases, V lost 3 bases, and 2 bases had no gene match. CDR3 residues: CASSPGTGASYEQYV. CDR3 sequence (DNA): TGTGCCAGCTCACCCGGGACAGGGGCCTCCTACGAGCAGTACGTC.

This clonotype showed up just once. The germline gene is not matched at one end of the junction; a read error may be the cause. CDR3 sequence (DNA): TGTGCCAGCAGTCGCCAGGGGATGAACAATGAAGCTTTCTTT. This codes for CASSRQGMNNEAFF. V gene TRBV12-3 or TRBV12-4 combines with J gene TRBJ1-1, with D perhaps TRBD1 (6 bases). The CDR3 loop spans 14 amino acids.

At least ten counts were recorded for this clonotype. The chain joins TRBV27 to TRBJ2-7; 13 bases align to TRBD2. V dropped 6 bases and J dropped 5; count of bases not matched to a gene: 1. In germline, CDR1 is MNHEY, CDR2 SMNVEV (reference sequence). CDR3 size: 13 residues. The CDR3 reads CASSGTSGDEQYF. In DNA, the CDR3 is TGTGCCAGCAGCGGGACTAGCGGGGACGAGCAGTACTTC.

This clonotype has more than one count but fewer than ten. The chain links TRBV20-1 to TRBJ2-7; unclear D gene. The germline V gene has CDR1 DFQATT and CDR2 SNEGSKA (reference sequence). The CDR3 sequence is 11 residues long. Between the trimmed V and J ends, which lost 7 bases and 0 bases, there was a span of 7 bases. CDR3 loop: CSGKSSYEQYF. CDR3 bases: TGCAGTGGGAAGAGCTCCTACGAGCAGTACTTC.

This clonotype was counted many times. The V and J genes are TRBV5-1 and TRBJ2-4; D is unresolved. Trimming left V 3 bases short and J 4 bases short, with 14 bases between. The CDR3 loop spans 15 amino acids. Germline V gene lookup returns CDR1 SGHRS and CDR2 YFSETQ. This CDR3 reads CASSSEPLGKNIQYF. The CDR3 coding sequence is TGCGCCAGCAGCTCGGAACCTTTGGGGAAAAACATTCAGTACTTC. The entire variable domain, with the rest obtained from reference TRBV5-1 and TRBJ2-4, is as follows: KAGVTQTPRYLIKTRGQQVTLSCSPISGHRSVSWYQQTPGQGLQFLFEYFSETQRNKGNFPGRFSGRQFSNSRSEMNVSTLELGDSALYLCASSSEPLGKNIQYFGAGTRLSVL.

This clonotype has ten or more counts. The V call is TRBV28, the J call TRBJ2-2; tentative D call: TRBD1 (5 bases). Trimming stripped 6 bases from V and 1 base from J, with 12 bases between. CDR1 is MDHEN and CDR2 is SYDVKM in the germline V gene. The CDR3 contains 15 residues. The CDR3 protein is CASSLPRGNTGELFF. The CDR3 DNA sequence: TGTGCCAGCAGCCTCCCTAGGGGGAACACCGGGGAGCTGTTTTTT.

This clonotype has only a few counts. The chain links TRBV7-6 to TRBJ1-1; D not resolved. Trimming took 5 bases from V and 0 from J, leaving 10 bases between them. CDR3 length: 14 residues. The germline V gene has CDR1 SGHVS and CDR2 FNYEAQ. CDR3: CASSRGGLNTEAFF. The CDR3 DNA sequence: TGTGCCAGCAGCCGAGGAGGCCTGAACACTGAAGCTTTCTTT.

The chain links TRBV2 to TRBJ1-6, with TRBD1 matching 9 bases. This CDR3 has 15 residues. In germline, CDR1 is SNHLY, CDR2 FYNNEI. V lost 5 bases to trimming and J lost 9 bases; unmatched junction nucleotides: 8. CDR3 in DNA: TGTGCCAGCAGTTCGACCGGGACAGGGACTTCACCCCTCCACTTT. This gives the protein CASSSTGTGTSPLHF. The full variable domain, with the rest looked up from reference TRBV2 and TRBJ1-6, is EPEVTQTPSHQVTQMGQEVILRCVPISNHLYFYWYRQILGQKVEFLVSFYNNEISEKSEIFDDQFSVERPDGSNFTLKIRSTKLEDSAMYFCASSSTGTGTSPLHFGNGTRLTVT.

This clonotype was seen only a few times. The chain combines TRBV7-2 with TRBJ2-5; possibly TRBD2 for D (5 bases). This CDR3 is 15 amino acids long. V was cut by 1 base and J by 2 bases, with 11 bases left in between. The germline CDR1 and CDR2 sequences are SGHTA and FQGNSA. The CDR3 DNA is TGTGCCAGCAGCTTAGGAGGGTGGGATCAAGAGACCCAGTACTTC. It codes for CASSLGGWDQETQYF.

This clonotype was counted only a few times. The CDR3 loop reads CASTRPGQGESEAFF. DNA of the CDR3: TGTGCCAGCACTAGACCGGGACAGGGGGAGTCTGAAGCTTTCTTT. The V and J genes are TRBV6-5 and TRBJ1-1; 11 nucleotides line up with TRBD1. Germline CDR1 and CDR2: MNHEY and SVGAGI. The CDR3 is 15 residues long. Trimming cost V 7 bases and J 6 bases; bases outside gene matches: 10.

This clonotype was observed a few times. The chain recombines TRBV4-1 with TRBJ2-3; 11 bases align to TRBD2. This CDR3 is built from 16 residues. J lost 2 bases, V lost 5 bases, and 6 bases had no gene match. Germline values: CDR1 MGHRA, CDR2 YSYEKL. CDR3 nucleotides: TGCGCCAGCAGCGATCGACTAGCGGGGATCACAGATACGCAGTATTTT. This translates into CASSDRLAGITDTQYF.

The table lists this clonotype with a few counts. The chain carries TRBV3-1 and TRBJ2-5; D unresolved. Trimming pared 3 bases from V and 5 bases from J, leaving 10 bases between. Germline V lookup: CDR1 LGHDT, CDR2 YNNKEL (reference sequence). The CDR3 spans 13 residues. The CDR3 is CASSHVVAETQYF. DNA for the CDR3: TGTGCCAGCAGCCACGTAGTTGCGGAGACCCAGTACTTC.

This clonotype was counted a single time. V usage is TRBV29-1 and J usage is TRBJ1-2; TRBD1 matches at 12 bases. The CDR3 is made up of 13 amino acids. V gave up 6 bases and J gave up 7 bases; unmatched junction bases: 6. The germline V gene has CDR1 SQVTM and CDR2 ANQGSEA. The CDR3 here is CSVAGTGGSGYTF. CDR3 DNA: TGCAGCGTCGCCGGGACAGGGGGCAGTGGCTACACCTTC.

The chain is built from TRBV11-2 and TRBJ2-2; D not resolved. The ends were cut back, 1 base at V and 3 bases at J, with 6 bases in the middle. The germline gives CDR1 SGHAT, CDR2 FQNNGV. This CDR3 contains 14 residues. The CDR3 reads CASSLAGYTGELFF. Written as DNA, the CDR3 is TGTGCCAGCAGCTTAGCAGGCTACACCGGGGAGCTGTTTTTT.

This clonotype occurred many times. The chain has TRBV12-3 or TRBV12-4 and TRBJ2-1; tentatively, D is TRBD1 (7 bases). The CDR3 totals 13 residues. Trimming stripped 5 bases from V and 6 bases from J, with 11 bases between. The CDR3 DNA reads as TGTGCCAGCAGTCCCCAGGGGGGCAATGAGCAGTTCTTC. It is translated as CASSPQGGNEQFF.

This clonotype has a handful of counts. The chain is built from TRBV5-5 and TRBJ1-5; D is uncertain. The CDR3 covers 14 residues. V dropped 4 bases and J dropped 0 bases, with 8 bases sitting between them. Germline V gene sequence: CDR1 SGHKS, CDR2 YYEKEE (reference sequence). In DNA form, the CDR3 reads TGTGCCAGCAGCCGATTTAATAGCAATCAGCCCCAGCATTTT. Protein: CASSRFNSNQPQHF. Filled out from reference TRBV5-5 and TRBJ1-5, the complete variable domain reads DAGVTQSPTHLIKTRGQQVTLRCSPISGHKSVSWYQQVLGQGPQFIFQYYEKEERGRGNFPDRFSARQFPNYSSELNVNALLLGDSALYLCASSRFNSNQPQHFGDGTRLSIL.

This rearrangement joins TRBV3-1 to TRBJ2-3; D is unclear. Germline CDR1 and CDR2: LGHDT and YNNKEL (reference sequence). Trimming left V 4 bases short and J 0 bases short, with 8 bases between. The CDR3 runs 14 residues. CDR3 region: CASSPRSSTDTQYF. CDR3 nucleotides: TGTGCCAGCAGCCCTCGGTCCAGCACAGATACGCAGTATTTT.

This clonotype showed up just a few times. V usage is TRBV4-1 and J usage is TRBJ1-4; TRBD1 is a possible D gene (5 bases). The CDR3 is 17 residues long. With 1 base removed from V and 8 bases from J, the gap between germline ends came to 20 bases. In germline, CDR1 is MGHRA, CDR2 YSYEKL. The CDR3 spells CASSQVEGSHKGEKLFF. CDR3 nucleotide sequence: TGCGCCAGCAGCCAAGTTGAGGGGTCGCACAAAGGAGAAAAACTGTTTTTT.

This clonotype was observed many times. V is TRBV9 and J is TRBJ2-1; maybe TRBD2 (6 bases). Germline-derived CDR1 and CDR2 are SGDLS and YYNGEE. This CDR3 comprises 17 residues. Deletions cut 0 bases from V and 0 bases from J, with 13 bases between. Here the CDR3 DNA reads TGTGCCAGCAGCGTAGTGGGGGGTCCCAGCTCCTACAATGAGCAGTTCTTC. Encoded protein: CASSVVGGPSSYNEQFF.

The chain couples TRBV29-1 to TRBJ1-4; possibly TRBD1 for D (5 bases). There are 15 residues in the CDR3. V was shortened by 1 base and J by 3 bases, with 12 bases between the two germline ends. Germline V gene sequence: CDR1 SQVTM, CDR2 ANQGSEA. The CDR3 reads CSVEVSRASNEKLFF. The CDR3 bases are TGCAGCGTTGAAGTAAGCAGGGCGTCTAATGAAAAACTGTTTTTT.

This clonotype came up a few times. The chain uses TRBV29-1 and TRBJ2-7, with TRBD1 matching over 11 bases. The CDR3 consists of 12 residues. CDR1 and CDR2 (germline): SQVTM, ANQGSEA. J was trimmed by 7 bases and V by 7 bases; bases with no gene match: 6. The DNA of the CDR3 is TGCAGCGGAGGACAGGGGGCGGGTGAGCAGTACTTC. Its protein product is CSGGQGAGEQYF.

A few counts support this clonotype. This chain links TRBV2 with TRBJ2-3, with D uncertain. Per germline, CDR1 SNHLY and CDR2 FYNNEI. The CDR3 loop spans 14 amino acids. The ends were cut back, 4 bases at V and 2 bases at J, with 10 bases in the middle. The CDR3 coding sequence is TGTGCCAGCAGTGTGGTGGGCTTCACAGATACGCAGTATTTT. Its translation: CASSVVGFTDTQYF.